This TCR beta chain comes out of a study of CXCR3-negative and CXCR3-positive naive CD8 T cells. It was by 5' RACE with UMI labels that the TRB cDNA libraries were prepared. TCRdb reprocessed the 5' RACE reads and keeps a single row for each CDR3 protein, giving no DNA. The sample's table shows approximately 70,000 distinct CDR3 sequences. Germline V lookup: CDR1 SEHNR, CDR2 FQNEAQ (reference sequence). The CDR3 runs to 18 residues. Cells classed as naive CD8+ T cells were CD45RO-CCR7+CD27+CD95-. The chain combines TRBV7-9 with TRBJ1-2. Sequencing was performed on naive CXCR3- CD8+ T cells from blood. This sample's subset: CD45RO-CCR7+CD27+CD95- naive CD8+ T cells lacking CXCR3 (TNR3-). This TCR came from a human donor in good health. Some clones in this sample may be carry-over from other donors' samples. The CDR3 is CASSLVGDHAGDYYGYTF.